The table lists the clone carrying this T cell receptor beta chain with a few counts. Its antigen remains unknown. These data come from a study of T-cell memory formation after mild COVID-19. The CDR3 contains 16 residues. The junction had 8 bases not matched to a gene; V was cut back by 4 bases and J by 4 bases. Looked up from germline, CDR1 is PRHDT and CDR2 is FYEKMQ (reference sequence). Study-level findings and limits: Pre-infection memory harbored some responding clones, suggesting cross-reactive memory joined.

TCRdb recomputed calls from the 5' RACE reads with MiXCR, one row per CDR3 protein. The sample consists of tens of thousands of distinct CDR3 sequences, 13% of them appearing once. This rearrangement joins TRBV13 to TRBJ2-1; 9 bases agree with TRBD1. The TCR originated in an adult woman who had mild COVID-19 (a few samples of this study predate the infection). Cell type and time point are not known. Sample: PBMCs or a T cell subset sorted from them (not recorded which). The DNA of the CDR3 is TGTGCCAGCAGCTCATCGGACAGGGGCCGTTACAATGAGCAGTTCTTC. Translating gives CASSSSDRGRYNEQFF.